This T cell receptor beta chain was recovered during a study of T cell responses to AZD1222 COVID-19 vaccine. Study results and caveats: Baseline testing showed seropositivity in only a handful of AZD1222 recipients. Repertoires were collected only later (after the peak T cell response had occurred). Targets within unmutated variant regions were reportedly found for nearly half of spike-specific TCRs. Regions 160-218 and 743-854 held dominance among vaccine-associated CD4 TCRs, which spanned spike.

The protocol was immunoSEQ multiplex PCR, while the TCRdb copy is restricted to in-frame clones and leaves out a portion. The sample contains roughly 140,000 clones, about 92% of which appear only once. Comment on this clone: What it binds is unknown.

Germline loops: CDR1 SGDLS, CDR2 YYNGEE. The CDR3 is 15 amino acids. V lost 2 bases and J lost 3, with 15 bases in between. The receptor's source is an adult in good health. This sequence joins TRBV9 and TRBJ2-7, with D possibly TRBD1 on 5 matching bases. The sample in question was peripheral blood, obtained on day 0 of AZD1222 vaccination. CDR3 residues: CASSVGSQEIYEQYF. As DNA, the CDR3 is TGTGCCAGCAGCGTCGGATCACAGGAGATCTACGAGCAGTACTTC.